This is a list of T cell receptor beta chains from one sample in a study of blood T cell repertoires in COVID-19. Clones were read by immunoSEQ multiplex PCR, and TCRdb kept only the in-frame ones, dropping some. The sample has under 75,000 clones; around 67% are singletons. Material for sequencing was peripheral blood. The receptors shown here come from a woman in her forties or fifties with active or convalescent COVID-19. The CDR3 runs from the conserved cysteine through the conserved F or W. The D gene is left open where the match is weak. Only part of the rows carry a size: once, few, many, or a class if the clone is expanded.

abundance: -; d_gene: -; v_gene: TRBV20-1; j_gene: TRBJ1-4; CDR3nt: TGCAGTGCTAGTTGGGGGGGGGCGGAAAAACTGTTTTTT; CDR3aa: CSASWGGAEKLFF
abundance: -; d_gene: -; v_gene: TRBV19; j_gene: TRBJ1-1; CDR3nt: TGTGCCAGTAGTCCCAGGCTCATGAACACTGAAGCTTTCTTT; CDR3aa: CASSPRLMNTEAFF
abundance: -; d_gene: -; v_gene: TRBV3-1/TRBV3-2; j_gene: TRBJ2-7; CDR3nt: TGTGCCAGCAGCCAAGACCCCCTTCGGCGCGGGACTCAGTACTTC; CDR3aa: CASSQDPLRRGTQYF
abundance: few; d_gene: -; v_gene: TRBV9; j_gene: TRBJ1-4; CDR3nt: TGTGCCAGCAGCGTAGGTTGGGCCGGTGAAAAACTGTTTTTT; CDR3aa: CASSVGWAGEKLFF
abundance: -; d_gene: -; v_gene: TRBV27; j_gene: TRBJ1-1; CDR3nt: TGTGCCAGCAGATGGGAGTGGGACACTGAAGCTTTCTTT; CDR3aa: CASRWEWDTEAFF
abundance: -; d_gene: TRBD2; v_gene: TRBV13; j_gene: TRBJ2-7; CDR3nt: TGTGCCAGCAGACGACTACTAGCGGGAGGGCACGAGCAGTACTTC; CDR3aa: CASRRLLAGGHEQYF
abundance: -; d_gene: -; v_gene: TRBV5-1; j_gene: TRBJ2-1; CDR3nt: TGCGCCAGCAGCTTATCACCCGACTCCTCCTCCTACAATGAGCAGTTCTTC; CDR3aa: CASSLSPDSSSYNEQFF
abundance: -; d_gene: -; v_gene: TRBV9; j_gene: TRBJ2-7; CDR3nt: TGTGCCAGCAGTCCGGGCCCCCGGGGGCAGTACTTC; CDR3aa: CASSPGPRGQYF
abundance: -; d_gene: -; v_gene: TRBV19; j_gene: TRBJ2-2; CDR3nt: TGTGCCAGTAGTACAAGGGGGCAGGGGAGGCCCGGGGAGCTGTTTTTT; CDR3aa: CASSTRGQGRPGELFF
abundance: -; d_gene: TRBD2; v_gene: TRBV7-9; j_gene: TRBJ2-7; CDR3nt: TGTGCCAGCAGCCCCCTAGCGGGAACCTACGAGCAGTACTTC; CDR3aa: CASSPLAGTYEQYF
abundance: -; d_gene: TRBD1; v_gene: TRBV10-1; j_gene: TRBJ1-5; CDR3nt: TGCGCCAGCAGTGCCCGGGACAGGGTGGATCAGCCCCAGCATTTT; CDR3aa: CASSARDRVDQPQHF